The present TCR beta chain was sequenced within a study of T cell responses to AZD1222 COVID-19 vaccine. TCRdb's copy holds only in-frame clones and misses some; the assay was immunoSEQ multiplex PCR. The sample gives about 75,000 clones, about 91% of which show up once; 9% to 10% is in the top ten. Study-level results: The donor group comprised mostly white British people and more females; the analysis possibly underestimated clonal diversity. Epitopes outside B.1.351 and B.1.1.7 mutated regions reportedly drew nearly half of spike TCRs. Baseline testing showed seropositivity in only 6 or 7 AZD1222 recipients. With dominance at 160-218 and 743-854, vaccine-associated CD4 TCRs spanned spike.

The germline CDR1 and CDR2 sequences are SEHNR and FQNEAQ (reference sequence). The CDR3 extends over 16 amino acids. Trimming shortened V by 3 bases and J by 3 bases, and 14 bases separated the two germline ends. As for this clone: Its specificity is not known.

The chain joins TRBV7-9 to TRBJ2-2; tentatively, D is TRBD1 or TRBD2 (5 bases each). The clonotype was recovered from an adult who received the MenACWY meningococcal vaccine as a control. Material: peripheral blood, obtained 28 days after the second dose of the MenACWY control vaccine. In nucleotides, the CDR3 is TGTGCCAGCAGCTTCCCGCCGAGGGGCGACACCGGGGAGCTGTTTTTT. It yields the protein CASSFPPRGDTGELFF.